The sequence of this TCR beta chain was determined in a study of T cells in women clearing cervical HPV infection. Study overall: HLA type stays a possible confounder, typing being limited.

Profiling relied on immunoSEQ multiplex PCR, and the TCRdb table lists in-frame clones only, not all of them. The data show about 30,000 clones, and the top ten clones hold 7.8%. A remark on this clone: The read ends 3 residues before the CDR3 terminus; that terminus is restored from the germline J gene.

Germline CDR1 SGHRS, CDR2 YFSETQ. This CDR3 comprises 13 residues. V lost 1 base to trimming and J lost 6 bases, with 10 bases between them. The sequence was obtained from a woman between 18 and 75 years old with a cervical HPV16 infection that either progressed to CIN3+ or cleared (not recorded which). The specimen was blood buffy coat. The chain is built from TRBV5-1 and TRBJ1-1; possibly TRBD1 for D (6 bases). The CDR3 is CASSLSGGAEAFF. The sequenced CDR3 bases are TGCGCCAGCAGCTTGAGTGGGGGCGCTGAA.